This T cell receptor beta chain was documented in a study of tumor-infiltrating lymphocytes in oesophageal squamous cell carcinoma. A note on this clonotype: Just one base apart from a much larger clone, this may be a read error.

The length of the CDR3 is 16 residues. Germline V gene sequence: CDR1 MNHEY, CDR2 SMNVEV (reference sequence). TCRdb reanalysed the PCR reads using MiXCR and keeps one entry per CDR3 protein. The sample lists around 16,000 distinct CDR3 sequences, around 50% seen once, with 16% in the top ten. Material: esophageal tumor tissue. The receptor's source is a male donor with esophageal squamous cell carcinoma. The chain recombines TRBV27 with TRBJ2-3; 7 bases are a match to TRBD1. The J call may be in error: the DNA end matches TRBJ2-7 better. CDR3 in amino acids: CASSLGGQAFYNEQYF. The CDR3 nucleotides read TGTGCCAGCAGCCTAGGAGGACAGGCGTTCTACAATGAGCAGTACTTC.